This paragraph covers one T cell receptor beta chain sequence. No antigen is known for it. It has no much larger one-base neighbor in the sample; base qualities were not kept. The data stem from a study of beta chain features in type 1 diabetes listed by TCRdb under 2018. Looking at the study overall: No differences in mean age, gender distribution, total cell number or subset yield were found between patients and healthy donors. The study compared TCRB repertoires of sorted circulating CD4+ T cell subsets between recently diagnosed type 1 diabetes patients and matched healthy donors. A total of 85 million to 140 million sorted cells were examined across all samples, and the number of cells per subset was strongly correlated with RNA yield. Whereas all 28 donors provided naive and central memory subsets, regulatory and stem cell-like memory subsets were isolated from just 8 patients and roughly 8 healthy donors.

The entire amount of isolated RNA was reverse transcribed using the High Capacity cDNA Reverse Transcription Kit, so the sequenced TCRB transcripts were expressed ones. Deep immunoSEQ sequencing was applied to naive, central memory and regulatory T cell samples, giving an average of roughly 3.6 million total reads per sample. Sorted cells were lysed in RLT buffer and RNA was extracted with DNase-treated RNeasy Micro or Mini kits, depending on cell number. To prevent cross-contamination, every cell subset was processed on its own, while patient and healthy donor samples were processed together. Using the immunoSEQ multiplex PCR, TCRB sequences were amplified from cDNA into 87-bp fragments spanning the CDR3 region. Amplicons were sequenced on the Illumina HiSeq platform. The study's own analysis went as follows. PCR bias was computationally corrected using synthetic template baselines, reads within Hamming distance 2 were collapsed, and singletons that could not be merged were discarded. Reads were aligned against IMGT so that V, D and J genes, CDR3 length and insertions or deletions at six rearrangement sites could be assigned. Within each subset, clonotype counts were normalized to sorted cell number, and only after that were true diversity and Gini coefficients computed with the tcR R package. The overlap coefficient, calculated on TCRB nucleotide sequences, was used to quantify repertoire sharing. This is the immuneACCESS table as TCRdb keeps it, with only in-frame sequences that have V and J called. A part of the clones is gone; compared with another copy, unresolved V genes explain less than half, and the rest is unexplained. V, J and clone size were drawn from that table, and D and trimming were deduced from the DNA. The sample data list some 160,000 clones, and around 8% of these were observed just once. In total, the top ten clones hold approximately 0.54% of the sample.

Each donor gave one peripheral blood draw, averaging about 120 mL, which was collected into heparinised tubes. A BD FACSAria II was used to sort naive, central memory, regulatory and stem cell-like memory CD4+ T cells with a panel that included CD45RO, CCR7, CD25, CD127, CD95 and CD27. Every sorted population had a purity above 95%. Right away, PBMCs were isolated by Lymphoprep density gradient centrifugation and were stained directly, with no culture step. To minimize batch effects, samples were stained and sorted in pairs, one healthy donor with one patient per experiment. The investigation overall reported the following: PCR may preferentially amplify shorter templates, but because patient and control samples were amplified and corrected together, any resulting skew would affect both groups equally. Because cDNA rather than genomic DNA was sequenced, highly expressing activated cells could have been over-represented, although no difference in activation and CD3 levels was found between groups. Fewer insertions and more nucleotide deletions at VDJ recombination sites were observed in patients with type 1 diabetes, implying thymic rearrangement abnormalities. Because small numbers of individuals were included in the HLA sub-analyses, any influence of HLA type on TCRB rearrangement was left unresolved. Naive, central memory and regulatory TCRB repertoires appeared to be more alike among patients than among healthy donors. A moderate but significant shortening of TCRB CDR3 length was observed in type 1 diabetes patients in all four CD4+ subsets.

CDR1 and CDR2 were assigned from the germline V gene as SNHLY and FYNNEI. Deletion took 5 bases off V and 2 bases off J, with a span of 9 bases between the germline ends. CDR3 length: 14 amino acids, cysteine to phenylalanine. The read is trimmed to its CDR3 DNA, 42 bases read in frame from base 1. Material: central memory CD4+ T cells from blood. The TCR was taken from a woman between 18 and 29 years old with type 1 diabetes. The sequence joins TRBV2 to TRBJ2-2, with the D gene too uncertain to name. In nucleotide form, the sequence is TGTGCCAGCAGTAAAGGGCAAAACACCGGGGAGCTGTTTTTT. Its product reads: CASSKGQNTGELFF.